These 24 T cell receptor beta chains came from one sample sequenced in a study of CD8+CD57+ T cells in acquired aplastic anemia (dated by TCRdb to the late 2010s). The sequencer listed for this sample is Illumina HiSeq 2000. Genomic DNA served as template for TCR beta VDJ combination and CDR3 sequence profiling. TCRdb trimmed the raw reads at Q25, called clones with MiXCR and kept productive beta chains. One record per CDR3 amino acid sequence lists the most common genes and DNA. This sample gives under 250,000 distinct CDR3 sequences in total; roughly 33% of them show up just once. In total, the top ten clones hold roughly 1.1% of the sample. The material sequenced was sorted CD4+, CD8+, or CD8+CD57+ T cells (not recorded which) from PBMCs. The receptor set was obtained from a human donor in good health, serving as a control.

Ten or more counts support this clonotype. This chain uses TRBV7-8 with TRBJ1-5, with a possible D match to TRBD1 (5 bases). CDR1 and CDR2 from the germline V gene are SGHVS and FQNEAQ. The length of the CDR3 is 14 residues. V was cut by 6 bases and J by 3 bases, with 12 bases left in between. The CDR3 region is CASSYPGYNQPQHF. The DNA for the CDR3 is TGTGCCAGCAGTTACCCAGGGTACAATCAGCCCCAGCATTTT.

This clonotype was found many times. DNA of the CDR3: TGTGCCAGTAGTTTGCAGGGGAACTATGGCTACACCTTC. Protein product: CASSLQGNYGYTF. The chain is built from TRBV19 and TRBJ1-2; the D gene is possibly TRBD1 (6 bases). CDR3 length equals 13 residues. V was clipped by 5 bases and J by 2 bases, with 9 bases between them. Germline CDR1 and CDR2: LNHDA and SQIVND (reference sequence).

A word on this clonotype: A read error may produce the germline difference seen at one junction end. This chain connects TRBV28 to TRBJ1-2; D might be TRBD1 (5 bases). Germline CDR1 and CDR2: MDHEN and SYDVKM. The CDR3 has 13 residues. The CDR3 DNA follows: TGTGCCAGCAGTCTGGCAGACAGCTATGGCTGCACCTTC. Protein: CASSLADSYGCTF.

This clonotype was picked up many times. The rearrangement links TRBV27 to TRBJ2-7; D is possibly TRBD1 or TRBD2 (5 bases each). CDR3 length: 14 residues. The V end lost 1 base, the J end lost 3 bases, and 10 bases lay between the germline ends. From germline, CDR1 is MNHEY and CDR2 SMNVEV (reference sequence). CDR3 nucleotide sequence: TGTGCCAGCAGTTTATTCAGGGAGCACTACGAGCAGTACTTC. The encoded protein is CASSLFREHYEQYF.

The CDR3 DNA reads as TGTGCCAGTAGCGCTACAGGGAAGAGCTCCTACGAGCAGTACTTC. Its protein product is CASSATGKSSYEQYF. The chain has TRBV19 and TRBJ2-7; a weak D match, TRBD1 (6 bases). V dropped 6 bases and J dropped 0 bases, with 15 bases sitting between them. Germline loops: CDR1 LNHDA, CDR2 SQIVND (reference sequence). This CDR3 has 15 amino acids.

The V call is TRBV7-2, the J call TRBJ2-5; either TRBD1 or TRBD2 may supply D (5 bases each). The end of the DNA is better explained by TRBJ2-7, so the J call may be wrong. The germline CDR1 and CDR2 sequences are SGHTA and FQGNSA. This CDR3 has 17 amino acids. The CDR3 region has the DNA TGTGCCAGCAGCTTAGCGATATCCTCCGGGACGAAAAACGAGCAGTACTTC. It specifies CASSLAISSGTKNEQYF.

On this clonotype: Being one base from a much bigger clone, this may be a read error. V gene TRBV7-2 combines with J gene TRBJ1-4; maybe TRBD1 (5 bases). Germline V gene sequence: CDR1 SGHTA, CDR2 FQGNSA. The CDR3 runs to 13 residues. The CDR3 reads CASGFQGGEKLFF. Here the CDR3 DNA reads TGTGCCAGCGGCTTCCAGGGAGGAGAAAAACTGTTTTTT. The variable domain in full, completed from reference TRBV7-2 and TRBJ1-4, reads GAGVSQSPSNKVTEKGKDVELRCDPISGHTALYWYRQSLGQGLEFLIYFQGNSAPDKSGLPSDRFSAERTGGSVSTLTIQRTQQEDSAVYLCASGFQGGEKLFFGSGTQLSVL.

The rearrangement joins TRBV19 to TRBJ1-2, with a tentative D call TRBD1 (5 bases). The CDR3 runs to 14 residues. Germline V gene lookup returns CDR1 LNHDA and CDR2 SQIVND (reference sequence). Deletions cut 6 bases from V and 9 bases from J, with 20 bases between. CDR3 nucleotides: TGTGCCAGTAGGGAAGCGACAGACACTTTTCGCTACACCTTC. Its translation is CASREATDTFRYTF.

This clonotype has a handful of counts. The rearrangement uses TRBV20-1 and TRBJ1-4; 8 bases align to TRBD1. The CDR3 length is 13 residues. Looked up from germline, CDR1 is DFQATT and CDR2 is SNEGSKA (reference sequence). V was clipped by 6 bases and J by 10 bases; unmatched bases: 10. The CDR3 region has the DNA TGCAGTGCCACCGGGACAGGATGGGGAAAACTGTTTTTT. This codes for CSATGTGWGKLFF.

This clonotype showed up just a few times. The chain carries TRBV10-3 and TRBJ2-7; TRBD1 agrees at 9 bases. CDR1 is ENHRY and CDR2 is SYGVKD in the germline V gene. The CDR3 is 12 residues long. V shed 4 bases, J shed 5 bases, and the junction held 0 bases outside the gene matches. The DNA of the CDR3 is TGTGCCATCAGTGGGACAGGGGACGAGCAGTACTTC. This encodes CAISGTGDEQYF.

This clonotype was counted ten times or more. V usage is TRBV29-1 and J usage is TRBJ2-3; the D gene is possibly TRBD1 (5 bases). The CDR3 has 13 residues. Deletions cut 4 bases from V and 3 bases from J, with 11 bases between. In germline, CDR1 is SQVTM, CDR2 ANQGSEA. For the CDR3, the DNA is TGCAGCGTTGTAGGTCCAGGGACAGATACGCAGTATTTT. Amino acid sequence: CSVVGPGTDTQYF.

The chain joins TRBV19 to TRBJ1-2, with D unclear. Germline V lookup: CDR1 LNHDA, CDR2 SQIVND (reference sequence). This CDR3 region has 13 residues. V gave up 4 bases and J gave up 4 bases, with 10 bases separating them. The CDR3, as DNA: TGTGCCAGTAGTAGGATGGACGTCTATGGCTACACCTTC. It specifies CASSRMDVYGYTF.

This clonotype showed up just a few times. The CDR3 loop is CASSSGTGSQEQYF. CDR3 bases: TGTGCCAGCAGCTCCGGGACAGGGTCGCAAGAGCAGTACTTC. The gene calls are TRBV7-2 and TRBJ2-7; 9 nucleotides align to TRBD1. This CDR3 spans 14 amino acids. The V gene end was trimmed by 4 bases and the J gene end by 7 bases; junction bases not matched to a gene: 8. Germline V gives CDR1 SGHTA, CDR2 FQGNSA.

Regarding this clonotype: One base away lies a much larger clone, so this may be a sequencing read error. The V gene is TRBV9, the J gene TRBJ1-5; 7 bases are shared with TRBD1. The CDR3 loop spans 15 amino acids. Germline V gives CDR1 SGDLS, CDR2 YYNGEE. The CDR3 nucleotides read TGTGCCGGCAGCGGAGCAACAGGGGTCAATCAGCCCCAGCATTTT. It translates to CAGSGATGVNQPQHF.

This clonotype was detected a few times. A much bigger clone sits one base away, suggesting this may be a read error. V is TRBV7-9 and J is TRBJ1-2, with 10 positions matching TRBD1. The CDR3 contains 14 residues. Trimming took 1 base from V and 12 from J; bases not matched to a gene: 8. CDR1 is SEHNR, CDR2 FQNEAQ, per germline (reference sequence). The CDR3 loop is CASSLGDRGWGHTF. The CDR3 DNA reads TGTGCCAGCAGCTTAGGGGACAGGGGCTGGGGCCACACCTTC.

This clonotype was seen ten or more times. J is TRBJ2-2 and V is TRBV7-6; 12 nucleotides line up with TRBD1. CDR1 SGHVS and CDR2 FNYEAQ come from the germline V gene. The CDR3 sequence is 13 residues long. V trimming: 5 bases; J trimming: 15 bases; junction bases outside the gene matches: 7. The CDR3 region is CASSQDGTGGVFF. DNA for the CDR3: TGTGCCAGCAGCCAAGACGGGACAGGGGGCGTGTTTTTT.

This clonotype was detected many times. V and J are TRBV7-2 and TRBJ2-2; no clear D. V was cut by 4 bases and J by 4 bases, with 4 bases left in between. The CDR3 runs 12 residues. CDR1 SGHTA and CDR2 FQGNSA come from the germline V gene. This CDR3 reads CASSSFTGELFF. In DNA, the CDR3 is TGTGCCAGCAGCTCCTTCACCGGGGAGCTGTTTTTT.

This clonotype has at least ten counts. J is TRBJ1-6 and V is TRBV2, with a tentative D call TRBD1 (6 bases). Germline CDR1 and CDR2: SNHLY and FYNNEI. The CDR3 has 16 amino acids. Between the trimmed V and J ends, which lost 1 base and 16 bases, there was a span of 23 bases. Written as DNA, the CDR3 is TGTGCCAGCAGTGAAGGACTAGGGACACCCGGGTTAGCTCTCCACTTT. It encodes CASSEGLGTPGLALHF.

The genes are TRBV15 and TRBJ2-7, with 9 bases lining up with TRBD1. J gave up 4 bases and V 3 bases, and 4 bases lay outside the gene matches. CDR1 and CDR2 from the germline V gene are LNHNV and YYDKDF (reference sequence). The CDR3 runs 14 residues. CDR3 DNA sequence: TGTGCCACCAGCAGGACGACAGGGGGGTACGAGCAGTACTTC. Protein product: CATSRTTGGYEQYF. The entire variable domain, with the rest obtained from reference TRBV15 and TRBJ2-7, is as follows: DAMVIQNPRYQVTQFGKPVTLSCSQTLNHNVMYWYQQKSSQAPKLLFHYYDKDFNNEADTPDNFQSRRPNTSFCFLDIRSPGLGDTAMYLCATSRTTGGYEQYFGPGTRLTVT.

This clonotype appeared once. This chain joins TRBV6-6 and TRBJ1-4, with TRBD1 matching 10 bases. The CDR3 contains 17 residues. Germline V gene data show CDR1 as MNHNY and CDR2 as SVGAGI (reference sequence). Trimming at V came to 0 bases and at J to 4 bases, leaving 5 bases not matched to a gene. This CDR3 reads CASSYSDRGLDNEKLFF. In nucleotides, the CDR3 is TGTGCCAGCAGTTACTCCGACAGGGGGCTAGATAATGAAAAACTGTTTTTT.

The chain has TRBV25-1 and TRBJ1-2, with D unresolved. The CDR3 loop spans 13 amino acids. Germline CDR1 and CDR2: MGHDK and SYGVNS. V was pared by 4 bases and J by 6 bases, with 12 bases between. CDR3 protein: CASSAHGRDGYTF. CDR3 DNA: TGTGCCAGCAGTGCCCACGGTCGTGATGGCTACACCTTC.

The genes are TRBV7-9 and TRBJ1-5, with D maybe TRBD1 (6 bases). The CDR3 has 14 amino acids. CDR1 is SEHNR, CDR2 FQNEAQ, per germline (reference sequence). Trimming shortened V by 5 bases and J by 4 bases, and 12 bases separated the two germline ends. The CDR3 bases are TGTGCCAGCAGCATCGGGACAAGAAATCAGCCCCAGCATTTT. This translates into CASSIGTRNQPQHF. The full variable domain, rest sourced from reference TRBV7-9 and TRBJ1-5, is DTGVSQNPRHKITKRGQNVTFRCDPISEHNRLYWYRQTLGQGPEFLTYFQNEAQLEKSRLLSDRFSAERPKGSFSTLEIQRTEQGDSAMYLCASSIGTRNQPQHFGDGTRLSIL.

This clonotype was picked up many times. V gene TRBV19 combines with J gene TRBJ1-2; D ambiguous. Looked up from germline, CDR1 is LNHDA and CDR2 is SQIVND (reference sequence). With 0 bases removed from V and 2 bases from J, the gap between germline ends came to 1 base. The CDR3 has 12 amino acids. CDR3 residues: CASSIDNYGYTF. In nucleotides, the CDR3 is TGTGCCAGTAGTATAGACAACTATGGCTACACCTTC.

This clonotype turned up a few times. The chain recombines TRBV11-2 with TRBJ2-7; TRBD1 agrees at 9 bases. With V trimmed by 5 bases and J by 3 bases, 14 bases remained unmatched. The CDR3 sequence is 17 residues long. The germline V gene has CDR1 SGHAT and CDR2 FQNNGV. CDR3 coding DNA: TGTGCCAGCAGCGCTGCCACCTGGGGACAGGGAGTCTACGAGCAGTACTTC. Protein sequence: CASSAATWGQGVYEQYF. Full variable domain (remainder filled in from reference TRBV11-2 and TRBJ2-7): EAGVAQSPRYKIIEKRQSVAFWCNPISGHATLYWYQQILGQGPKLLIQFQNNGVVDDSQLPKDRFSAERLKGVDSTLKIQPAKLEDSAVYLCASSAATWGQGVYEQYFGPGTRLTVT.